This is a list of T cell receptor beta chains from one sample in a study of T cells in Graves' hyperthyroidism and ophthalmopathy. TCRdb processed the multiplex PCR reads anew with MiXCR; each CDR3 protein has one entry. This table has 530,000 or so distinct CDR3 sequences, more than 45% appearing once. What was sequenced was peripheral blood or thyroid tissue (not recorded which). These receptors all come from a woman aged 18-35 years with Graves' hyperthyroidism. Each CDR3 is given with its conserved first and last residue. A D gene is named only where the DNA matches it firmly. Expanded clones get a size class; other rows say once, few or many, or leave the size out.

j_gene: TRBJ1-2; abundance: .; d_gene: TRBD1; v_gene: TRBV20-1; CDR3nt: TGCAGTGCTAGTACCGGGACAGGGGTCTATGGCTACACCTTC; CDR3aa: CSASTGTGVYGYTF
j_gene: TRBJ2-7; abundance: .; d_gene: .; v_gene: TRBV5-1; CDR3nt: TGCGCCAGCAGCTTGGCCGGTATTGTGGCGGGTGGTCCCTGCGGGCAGTACTTC; CDR3aa: CASSLAGIVAGGPCGQYF
j_gene: TRBJ2-1; abundance: .; d_gene: TRBD2; v_gene: TRBV20-1; CDR3nt: TGCAGTGCTAGAAGACTAGCGAGTTTCGATGAGCAGTTCTTC; CDR3aa: CSARRLASFDEQFF
j_gene: TRBJ1-1; abundance: many; d_gene: .; v_gene: TRBV6-2/TRBV6-3; CDR3nt: TGTGCCAGCAGTAGGACACCCTACACTGAAGCTTTCTTT; CDR3aa: CASSRTPYTEAFF
j_gene: TRBJ2-7; abundance: .; d_gene: .; v_gene: TRBV24-1; CDR3nt: TGTGCCACCAGTGCCACGGTACGCACTGGGCAGTACTTC; CDR3aa: CATSATVRTGQYF
j_gene: TRBJ2-7; abundance: many; d_gene: TRBD2; v_gene: TRBV7-2; CDR3nt: TGTGCCAGCAGTCCTAGCGGGAACCCCCCAACCCCCGAGCAGTACTTC; CDR3aa: CASSPSGNPPTPEQYF
j_gene: TRBJ1-3; abundance: many; d_gene: .; v_gene: TRBV4-1; CDR3nt: TGCGCCAGCAGCCAATCCCATGCTGCCGGAAACACCATATATTTT; CDR3aa: CASSQSHAAGNTIYF
j_gene: TRBJ2-6; abundance: .; d_gene: TRBD1; v_gene: TRBV29-1; CDR3nt: TGCAGCGTTAGACAGGGGGACTCTGGGGCCAACGTCCTGACTTTC; CDR3aa: CSVRQGDSGANVLTF
j_gene: TRBJ2-3; abundance: .; d_gene: .; v_gene: TRBV20-1; CDR3nt: TGCAGTGCTAGAGATAGGGCCACAGTTGGCACAGATACGCAGTATTTT; CDR3aa: CSARDRATVGTDTQYF
j_gene: TRBJ2-7; abundance: few; d_gene: TRBD1; v_gene: TRBV5-1; CDR3nt: TGCGCCAGCAGCATCGGGACAGGGGAGTTCGAGCAGTACTTC; CDR3aa: CASSIGTGEFEQYF
j_gene: TRBJ2-7; abundance: few; d_gene: TRBD2; v_gene: TRBV6-5; CDR3nt: TGTGCCAGCAGTGAAGCAATTGTGCGGCGGGAGTTCAACGAGCAGTACTTC; CDR3aa: CASSEAIVRREFNEQYF
j_gene: TRBJ2-2; abundance: .; d_gene: .; v_gene: TRBV11-3; CDR3nt: TGTGCCAGCAGCTCTCTGTGGCCAGTGAACACCGGGGAGCTGTTTTTT; CDR3aa: CASSSLWPVNTGELFF
j_gene: TRBJ2-7; abundance: many; d_gene: .; v_gene: TRBV20-1; CDR3nt: TGCAGTGCTAAGTACGGGAACTACGAGCAGTACTTC; CDR3aa: CSAKYGNYEQYF
j_gene: TRBJ1-4; abundance: many; d_gene: .; v_gene: TRBV29-1; CDR3nt: TGCAGCGTAGACAGTAATGAAAAACTGTTTTTT; CDR3aa: CSVDSNEKLFF
j_gene: TRBJ2-2; abundance: many; d_gene: .; v_gene: TRBV7-2; CDR3nt: TGTGCCAGCACCACGAGGGGGGGGCGGCACGGGGAGCTGTTTTTT; CDR3aa: CASTTRGGRHGELFF
j_gene: TRBJ2-1; abundance: .; d_gene: TRBD1; v_gene: TRBV2; CDR3nt: TGTGCCAGCACTCCCCGGGACAGGGATGGCGAGCAGTTCTTC; CDR3aa: CASTPRDRDGEQFF
j_gene: TRBJ1-5; abundance: many; d_gene: .; v_gene: TRBV20-1; CDR3nt: TGCAGTGCTAGGTTCAGTGCCAGCAATCAGCCCCAGCATTTT; CDR3aa: CSARFSASNQPQHF
j_gene: TRBJ2-3; abundance: few; d_gene: TRBD2; v_gene: TRBV7-9; CDR3nt: TGTGCCAGCAGCGGGAGGGCCCAAGATACGCAGTATTTT; CDR3aa: CASSGRAQDTQYF
j_gene: TRBJ1-2; abundance: many; d_gene: .; v_gene: TRBV6-5; CDR3nt: TGTGCCAGCACCCTGGGGGGGGGGGCTAACTATGGCTACACCTTC; CDR3aa: CASTLGGGANYGYTF
j_gene: TRBJ2-7; abundance: .; d_gene: .; v_gene: TRBV4-1; CDR3nt: TGCGCCAGCAGCCAAGAGGGGAGATCAGCCTACGAGCAGTACTTC; CDR3aa: CASSQEGRSAYEQYF
j_gene: TRBJ1-2; abundance: many; d_gene: .; v_gene: TRBV12-5; CDR3nt: TGTGCTAGTGGCACCGGGGGCCATGGCTACACCTTC; CDR3aa: CASGTGGHGYTF
j_gene: TRBJ2-6; abundance: .; d_gene: TRBD2; v_gene: TRBV7-3; CDR3nt: TGTGCCAGCAGCTCACCCGGGACTAGCGGGAGGGCAGGAGGGGCCAACGTCCTGACTTTC; CDR3aa: CASSSPGTSGRAGGANVLTF
j_gene: TRBJ2-7; abundance: .; d_gene: TRBD1; v_gene: TRBV7-2; CDR3nt: TGCGCCAGCACCCCGGGACAGGGGGCGATGGCGGGATGGTCCTACGAGCAGTGCTTC; CDR3aa: CASTPGQGAMAGWSYEQCF
j_gene: TRBJ2-6; abundance: many; d_gene: .; v_gene: TRBV2; CDR3nt: TGTGCCAGCAGTGACGGGGGTTCAACCTCAAGCTCTGGGGCCAACGTCCTGACTTTC; CDR3aa: CASSDGGSTSSSGANVLTF
j_gene: TRBJ1-5; abundance: .; d_gene: .; v_gene: TRBV10-3; CDR3nt: TGTGCCATCAGTGAAGGCCAGGGCGTGGATCAGCCCCAGCATTTT; CDR3aa: CAISEGQGVDQPQHF
j_gene: TRBJ2-6; abundance: .; d_gene: TRBD1; v_gene: TRBV20-1; CDR3nt: TGCAGTGCTAGACCGGGACAGGGGGCCAACGTCCTGACTTTC; CDR3aa: CSARPGQGANVLTF
j_gene: TRBJ1-4; abundance: few; d_gene: .; v_gene: TRBV5-1; CDR3nt: TGCGCCAGCAGCCCTAATCCCCGGGACCGTATATTCAATGAAAAACTGTTTTTT; CDR3aa: CASSPNPRDRIFNEKLFF
j_gene: TRBJ1-2; abundance: .; d_gene: TRBD1; v_gene: TRBV11-1; CDR3nt: TGTGCCAGCAGCCACCGGGACAGGAACTATGGCTACACCTTC; CDR3aa: CASSHRDRNYGYTF
j_gene: TRBJ1-2; abundance: .; d_gene: .; v_gene: TRBV9; CDR3nt: TGTGCCAGCAGCGTAGCTAGCGCCGGACGGTCGATGGGGGGCTACACCTTC; CDR3aa: CASSVASAGRSMGGYTF
j_gene: TRBJ2-7; abundance: many; d_gene: TRBD1; v_gene: TRBV11-2; CDR3nt: TGTGCCAGCAGCTTAGAACAGGGGAACTACGAGCAGTACTTC; CDR3aa: CASSLEQGNYEQYF
j_gene: TRBJ2-5; abundance: .; d_gene: .; v_gene: TRBV11-2; CDR3nt: TGTGCCAGCGGCTTAGGGCTCACCCATCAAGAGACCCAGTACTTC; CDR3aa: CASGLGLTHQETQYF
j_gene: TRBJ1-2; abundance: .; d_gene: TRBD1; v_gene: TRBV3-1; CDR3nt: TGTGCCAGCAGCCCCGGGACAGAGAACTATGGCTACACCTTC; CDR3aa: CASSPGTENYGYTF
j_gene: TRBJ1-1; abundance: .; d_gene: .; v_gene: TRBV24-1; CDR3nt: TGTGCCACCAGTGACTCGGACAGAGTGAACACTGAAGCTTTCTTT; CDR3aa: CATSDSDRVNTEAFF
j_gene: TRBJ2-7; abundance: .; d_gene: .; v_gene: TRBV2; CDR3nt: TGTGCCAGTTCTAACCCGTACTACGAGCAGTACTTC; CDR3aa: CASSNPYYEQYF
j_gene: TRBJ2-2; abundance: few; d_gene: .; v_gene: TRBV12-5; CDR3nt: TGTGCTAGTGGAATAAAACTAGCCGGGGAGCTGTTTTTT; CDR3aa: CASGIKLAGELFF
j_gene: TRBJ1-5; abundance: many; d_gene: TRBD1; v_gene: TRBV19; CDR3nt: TGTGCCAGTACCTCCCCGGGGACAGGGGGGAATCAGCCCCAGCATTTT; CDR3aa: CASTSPGTGGNQPQHF
j_gene: TRBJ1-1; abundance: many; d_gene: .; v_gene: TRBV4-2; CDR3nt: TGTGCCAGCAGCCACACCAGAGTAGCTTTCTTT; CDR3aa: CASSHTRVAFF
j_gene: TRBJ2-5; abundance: .; d_gene: .; v_gene: TRBV29-1; CDR3nt: TGCAGCGTTGCCAGCAGTGGGAGCACGGAGACCCAGTACTTC; CDR3aa: CSVASSGSTETQYF
j_gene: TRBJ2-2; abundance: few; d_gene: .; v_gene: TRBV6-6; CDR3nt: TGTGCCAGCAGCACCACGACAGGGGAGCTGTTTTTT; CDR3aa: CASSTTTGELFF
j_gene: TRBJ2-7; abundance: .; d_gene: TRBD2; v_gene: TRBV10-3; CDR3nt: TGTGCCATCAGTGAGCCGACTAGCGGGACCTACGAGCAGTACTTC; CDR3aa: CAISEPTSGTYEQYF
j_gene: TRBJ2-6; abundance: few; d_gene: .; v_gene: TRBV3-1; CDR3nt: TGTGCCAGCAGCCAACCTCCGGAGTTTTCTAGCTCTGGGGCCAACGTCCTGACTTTC; CDR3aa: CASSQPPEFSSSGANVLTF
j_gene: TRBJ1-1; abundance: .; d_gene: .; v_gene: TRBV20-1; CDR3nt: TGCAGTGCTAGAGGGGGTGAGTTAGCTTTCTTT; CDR3aa: CSARGGELAFF
j_gene: TRBJ2-7; abundance: many; d_gene: TRBD1; v_gene: TRBV6-5; CDR3nt: TGTGCCAGCAGTTACACGGCGCCGGGACAGTACGAGCAGTACTTC; CDR3aa: CASSYTAPGQYEQYF
j_gene: TRBJ1-2; abundance: .; d_gene: TRBD1; v_gene: TRBV7-9; CDR3nt: TGTGCCAGCAGCTCGGACAGGGGAAGGGGAGGTGGCTACACCTTC; CDR3aa: CASSSDRGRGGGYTF
j_gene: TRBJ1-1; abundance: .; d_gene: TRBD1; v_gene: TRBV29-1; CDR3nt: TGCAGCGTTGGGACAGGGGGTCGCGAAGCTTTCTTT; CDR3aa: CSVGTGGREAFF
j_gene: TRBJ2-7; abundance: .; d_gene: TRBD2; v_gene: TRBV5-1; CDR3nt: TGTGCCAGCAGCTTGACCCCCCTCGTGGGAGGGGCGGGGGAGCTGTACTTC; CDR3aa: CASSLTPLVGGAGELYF
j_gene: TRBJ1-5; abundance: .; d_gene: .; v_gene: TRBV6-4; CDR3nt: TGTGCCAGCAGTACGTCCCGGCATTTT; CDR3aa: CASSTSRHF
j_gene: TRBJ2-5; abundance: many; d_gene: TRBD2; v_gene: TRBV7-2; CDR3nt: TGTGCCAGCAGGTTTCTAGCGGGAGAGACCCAGTACTTC; CDR3aa: CASRFLAGETQYF
j_gene: TRBJ2-5; abundance: .; d_gene: TRBD1; v_gene: TRBV29-1; CDR3nt: TGCAGCGTAGAGACAGGGGCGAGAGAGACCCAGTACTTC; CDR3aa: CSVETGARETQYF
j_gene: TRBJ2-5; abundance: once; d_gene: .; v_gene: TRBV5-6; CDR3nt: TGTGCCGGCAGCCCCGGGGGAGGAGAGACCCAGTACTTC; CDR3aa: CAGSPGGGETQYF
j_gene: TRBJ2-5; abundance: .; d_gene: .; v_gene: TRBV9; CDR3nt: TGTGCCAGCAGCGTAGTGGGGGGACCTGGAAACACCATGTACTTC; CDR3aa: CASSVVGGPGNTMYF
j_gene: TRBJ2-7; abundance: many; d_gene: .; v_gene: TRBV7-8; CDR3nt: TGTGCCAGCCGAATTGGGGGTACGGGCTACGAGCAGTACTTC; CDR3aa: CASRIGGTGYEQYF
j_gene: TRBJ2-3; abundance: once; d_gene: TRBD2; v_gene: TRBV9; CDR3nt: TGTGCCAGCAGCGCCGGGACTAGCGGGACTCATACGCAGTATTTT; CDR3aa: CASSAGTSGTHTQYF